What follows is one T cell receptor beta chain and its context. The germline CDR1 and CDR2 sequences are SQVTM and ANQGSEA. CDR3 length equals 14 residues. V gave up 6 bases and J gave up 2 bases, with 14 bases separating them. Authors' processing steps: Reference gene primer amplification in the assay estimated nucleated cell counts. Some clones are missing from TCRdb's copy, which holds only in-frame ones; the method was immunoSEQ multiplex PCR. V and J calls and clone size come straight from that table; D and trimming were deduced from the DNA. The sample contains around 310,000 clones, around 91% of which appear only once. This sample is drawn from a study of blood T cell repertoires in COVID-19. Study information: The United States, Italy and Spain were the sources of the acute and convalescent COVID-19 samples. From T cells, B-cell-depleted T cells, or PBMCs came the material, which was cDNA or gDNA.

V gene TRBV29-1 combines with J gene TRBJ1-3; D gene uncertain. This receptor was obtained from a middle-aged woman with COVID-19, enrolled during active disease. Sequenced: peripheral blood. Here the CDR3 DNA reads TGCAGCGTGGACGTTGAGAGGGCTGGAAACACCATATATTTT. It encodes CSVDVERAGNTIYF.